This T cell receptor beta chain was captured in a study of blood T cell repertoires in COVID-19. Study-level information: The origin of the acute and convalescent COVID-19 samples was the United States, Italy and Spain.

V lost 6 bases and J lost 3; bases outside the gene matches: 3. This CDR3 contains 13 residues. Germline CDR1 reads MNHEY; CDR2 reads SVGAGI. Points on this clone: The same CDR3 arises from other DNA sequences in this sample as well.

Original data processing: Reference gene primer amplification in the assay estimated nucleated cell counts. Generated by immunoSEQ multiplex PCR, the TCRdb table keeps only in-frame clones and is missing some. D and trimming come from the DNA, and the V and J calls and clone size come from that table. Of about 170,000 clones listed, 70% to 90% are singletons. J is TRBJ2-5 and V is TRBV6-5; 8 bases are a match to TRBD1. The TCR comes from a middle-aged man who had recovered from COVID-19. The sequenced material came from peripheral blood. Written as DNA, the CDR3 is TGTGCCAGCAGGATACAGGGGGAAGAGACCCAGTACTTC. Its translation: CASRIQGEETQYF.